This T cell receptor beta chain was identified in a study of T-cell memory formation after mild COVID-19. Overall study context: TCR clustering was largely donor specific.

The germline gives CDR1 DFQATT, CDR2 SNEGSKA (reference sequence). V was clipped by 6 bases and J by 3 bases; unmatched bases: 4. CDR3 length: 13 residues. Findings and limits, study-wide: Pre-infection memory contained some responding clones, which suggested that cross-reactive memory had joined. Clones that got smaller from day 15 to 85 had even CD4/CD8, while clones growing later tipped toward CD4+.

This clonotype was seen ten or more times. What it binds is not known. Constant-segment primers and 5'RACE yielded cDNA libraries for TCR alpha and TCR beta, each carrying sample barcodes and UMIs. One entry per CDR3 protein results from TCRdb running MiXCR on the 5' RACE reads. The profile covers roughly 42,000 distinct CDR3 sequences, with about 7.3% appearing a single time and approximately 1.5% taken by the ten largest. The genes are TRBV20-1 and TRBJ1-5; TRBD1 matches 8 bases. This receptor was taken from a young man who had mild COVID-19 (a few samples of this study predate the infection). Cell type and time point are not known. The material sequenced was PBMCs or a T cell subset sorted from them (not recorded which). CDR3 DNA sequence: TGCAGTGCAAAGACAGGGGTCAATCAGCCCCAGCATTTT. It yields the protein CSAKTGVNQPQHF.